Reported below is one T cell receptor beta chain. The data stem from a study of cytomegalovirus exposure and HLA in healthy donors. Researchers ran the PCR with 60 Vbeta and 13 Jbeta primers. Measured with immunoSEQ multiplex PCR; TCRdb has only the in-frame clones, and not every one. Of about 98,000 clones listed, 74% were seen once; the top ten hold 1.5% to 2%. The sequence came from a male donor in good health and CMV-seronegative. Material: PBMCs.

The chain's CDR3 is CASSLGGGYNEQFF. DNA of the CDR3: TGTGCCAGCAGCTTAGGGGGGGGCTACAATGAGCAGTTCTTC. The V call is TRBV11-3, the J call TRBJ2-1, with 7 nucleotides matching TRBD2. This CDR3 has 14 residues. V lost 1 base, J lost 3 bases, and 0 bases stayed unmatched. From germline, CDR1 is SGHNT and CDR2 YENEEA.